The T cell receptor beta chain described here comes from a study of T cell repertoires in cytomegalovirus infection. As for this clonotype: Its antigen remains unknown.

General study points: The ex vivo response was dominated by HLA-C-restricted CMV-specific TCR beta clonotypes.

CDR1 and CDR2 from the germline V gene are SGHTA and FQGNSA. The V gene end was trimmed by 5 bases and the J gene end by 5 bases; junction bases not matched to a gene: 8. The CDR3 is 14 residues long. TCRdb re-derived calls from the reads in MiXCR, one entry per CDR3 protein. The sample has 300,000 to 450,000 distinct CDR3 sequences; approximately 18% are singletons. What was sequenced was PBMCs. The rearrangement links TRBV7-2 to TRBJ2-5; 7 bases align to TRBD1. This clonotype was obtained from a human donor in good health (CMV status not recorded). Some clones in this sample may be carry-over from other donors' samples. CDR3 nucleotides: TGTGCCAGCAGCGCCAGGGGGTTTGGGGAGACCCAGTACTTC. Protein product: CASSARGFGETQYF.